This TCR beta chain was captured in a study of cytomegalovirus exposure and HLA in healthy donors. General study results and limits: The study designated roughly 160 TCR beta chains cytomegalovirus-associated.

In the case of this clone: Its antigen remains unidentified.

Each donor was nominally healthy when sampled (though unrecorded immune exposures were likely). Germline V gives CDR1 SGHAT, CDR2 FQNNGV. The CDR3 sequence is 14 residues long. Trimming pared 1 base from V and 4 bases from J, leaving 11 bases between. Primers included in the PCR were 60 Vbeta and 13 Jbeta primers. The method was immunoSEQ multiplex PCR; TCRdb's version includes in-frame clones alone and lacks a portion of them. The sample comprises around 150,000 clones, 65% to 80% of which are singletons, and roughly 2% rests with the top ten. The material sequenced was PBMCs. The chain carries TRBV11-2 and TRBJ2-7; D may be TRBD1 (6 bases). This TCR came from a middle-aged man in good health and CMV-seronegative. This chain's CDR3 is CASSLARTGYEQYF. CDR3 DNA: TGTGCCAGCAGCTTAGCTCGAACAGGGTACGAGCAGTACTTC.